The 10 T cell receptor beta chains given below trace back to one sample, sequenced in a study of cytomegalovirus exposure and HLA in healthy donors. Primers for the PCR totalled 60 Vbeta and 13 Jbeta. Assay: immunoSEQ multiplex PCR; the TCRdb copy retains only in-frame clones and omits some. The data contain around 140,000 clones, more than 75% of them singletons. Source material: PBMCs. The source is a female donor in good health and CMV-seronegative.

The chain couples TRBV28 to TRBJ1-2, with 10 bases matching TRBD1. Per germline, CDR1 MDHEN and CDR2 SYDVKM. J gave up 3 bases and V 4 bases, and 11 bases lay outside the gene matches. The CDR3 runs to 17 residues. The CDR3 region has the DNA TGTGCCAGCAGTTCCTTGATGGGGGACAGGGGACACTATGGCTACACCTTC. This gives the protein CASSSLMGDRGHYGYTF.

J is TRBJ1-4 and V is TRBV5-1; D gene uncertain. Deletions cut 2 bases from V and 0 bases from J, with 8 bases between. This CDR3 has 15 amino acids. Germline CDR1 SGHRS, CDR2 YFSETQ. This CDR3 reads CASSLDTSTNEKLFF. DNA for the CDR3: TGCGCCAGCAGCTTAGACACCTCAACTAATGAAAAACTGTTTTTT.

The rearrangement links TRBV6-5 to TRBJ1-1, with 7 bases identical to TRBD1. There are 14 residues in the CDR3. V shed 7 bases, J shed 12 bases, and the junction held 17 bases outside the gene matches. Germline-derived CDR1 and CDR2 are MNHEY and SVGAGI. CDR3 amino acids: CASTFTTGRQETFF. DNA for the CDR3: TGTGCCAGCACCTTTACGACAGGGCGGCAGGAAACTTTCTTT.

The chain uses TRBV2 and TRBJ1-5; possible D gene TRBD1, 6 bases. CDR1 SNHLY and CDR2 FYNNEI come from the germline V gene. The CDR3 spans 14 residues. V shed 6 bases and J shed 2 bases, with 11 bases lying between them. CDR3 region: CASREAGGNQPQHF. The CDR3 DNA is TGTGCCAGCAGAGAGGCAGGGGGCAATCAGCCCCAGCATTTT. Looking up the rest from reference TRBV2 and TRBJ1-5 gives the full variable domain: EPEVTQTPSHQVTQMGQEVILRCVPISNHLYFYWYRQILGQKVEFLVSFYNNEISEKSEIFDDQFSVERPDGSNFTLKIRSTKLEDSAMYFCASREAGGNQPQHFGDGTRLSIL.

The chain links TRBV7-2 to TRBJ2-5; the match to TRBD2 covers 7 bases. Losses at the gene ends were 8 bases for V and 3 bases for J; bases not matched to a gene: 12. CDR3 length equals 15 residues. Germline V CDR1 and CDR2: SGHTA, FQGNSA. The CDR3 DNA sequence: TGTGCCAGCCGAGACAGAGGTCTAGCGGAAGAGACCCAGTACTTC. It codes for CASRDRGLAEETQYF. The variable domain in full, completed from reference TRBV7-2 and TRBJ2-5, reads GAGVSQSPSNKVTEKGKDVELRCDPISGHTALYWYRQSLGQGLEFLIYFQGNSAPDKSGLPSDRFSAERTGGSVSTLTIQRTQQEDSAVYLCASRDRGLAEETQYFGPGTRLLVL.

The V and J genes are TRBV2 and TRBJ2-7; 7 bases map to TRBD1. Germline values: CDR1 SNHLY, CDR2 FYNNEI. CDR3 size: 13 residues. V dropped 6 bases and J dropped 2; count of bases not matched to a gene: 4. Written as DNA, the CDR3 is TGTGCCAGCAGGAAACAGGGGACCTACGAGCAGTACTTC. It is translated as CASRKQGTYEQYF.

The V and J genes are TRBV27 and TRBJ2-5; D is possibly TRBD2 (6 bases). V gave up 10 bases and J gave up 0 bases, with 18 bases separating them. CDR1 MNHEY and CDR2 SMNVEV come from the germline V gene (reference sequence). The CDR3 runs 15 residues. The CDR3 loop is CATASGASDQETQYF. CDR3 DNA: TGTGCCACCGCCTCCGGGGCTAGCGACCAAGAGACCCAGTACTTC.

The V and J genes are TRBV6-1 and TRBJ1-3; D is possibly TRBD1 (5 bases). V shed 6 bases and J shed 7 bases, with 16 bases lying between them. Per the germline V gene, CDR1 is MNHNS and CDR2 is SASEGT. The CDR3 totals 14 residues. The CDR3 DNA reads as TGTGCCAGCAGCAGGGCTGGCGCGCGCAACACCATATATTTT. It translates to CASSRAGARNTIYF.

This chain links TRBV15 with TRBJ2-7; D may be TRBD2 (5 bases). Germline CDR1 and CDR2: LNHNV and YYDKDF (reference sequence). V was trimmed by 0 bases and J by 2 bases, leaving 14 bases between them. The CDR3 is 16 residues long. CDR3 amino acids: CATSREWTSQTYEQYF. The CDR3 DNA follows: TGTGCCACCAGCAGAGAATGGACTTCCCAAACCTACGAGCAGTACTTC.

The J gene is TRBJ2-5, the V gene TRBV20-1, with D possibly being TRBD1 (6 bases). Judging by the DNA end, TRBJ2-7 fits better; the J call may be wrong. Germline V gives CDR1 DFQATT, CDR2 SNEGSKA (reference sequence). The CDR3 has 11 amino acids. CDR3 nucleotide sequence: TGCAGTGCTTCACAGGGAAACGAGCAGTACTTC. Encoded protein: CSASQGNEQYF.